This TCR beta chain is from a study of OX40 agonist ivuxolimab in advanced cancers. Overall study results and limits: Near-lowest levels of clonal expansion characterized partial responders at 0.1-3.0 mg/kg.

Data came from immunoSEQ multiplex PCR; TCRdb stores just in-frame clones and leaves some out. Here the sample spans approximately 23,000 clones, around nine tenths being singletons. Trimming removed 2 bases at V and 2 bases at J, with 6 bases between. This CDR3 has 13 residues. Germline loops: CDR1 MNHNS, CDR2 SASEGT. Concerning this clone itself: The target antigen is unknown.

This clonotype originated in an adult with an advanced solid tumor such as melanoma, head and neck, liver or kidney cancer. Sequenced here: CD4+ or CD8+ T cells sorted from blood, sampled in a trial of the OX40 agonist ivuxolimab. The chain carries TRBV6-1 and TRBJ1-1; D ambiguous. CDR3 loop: CASSENPNTEAFF. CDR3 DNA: TGTGCCAGCAGTGAAAACCCTAACACTGAAGCTTTCTTT.